Described below is a single TCR beta chain sequence and its context. Antigen unknown. V was shortened by 3 bases and J by 4 bases, with 4 bases between the two germline ends. The CDR3 covers 12 residues. Germline assignment: CDR1 SNHLY and CDR2 FYNNEI. This sample is part of a study of cytomegalovirus exposure and HLA in healthy donors. Study observations and caveats: For most TCR beta V segments, an earlier analysis put the productive rate at about 87% or about 30% of the time. In a later analysis, TCR beta V- and J-gene trimming showed a link to a missense DCLRE1C variant. What a later analysis showed was that several of the most significant clusters appeared linked to common viral pathogens.

PCR used 60 Vbeta primers and 13 Jbeta primers. Profiled with immunoSEQ multiplex PCR; TCRdb holds only in-frame clones, not every one. The table shows 150,000 or so clones, with 86% occurring only once. The material sequenced was PBMCs. This receptor was obtained from a woman under 30 in good health and CMV-seronegative. The rearrangement joins TRBV2 to TRBJ1-3; unclear D gene. The DNA for the CDR3 is TGTGCCAGCAGTGAGGCAGGAAACACCATATATTTT. This encodes CASSEAGNTIYF.